Below, one T cell receptor beta chain is given with its context. Its antigen remains undetermined. The sample holds no much larger clone one base away, and base qualities are not on file. The data belong to a study of T cells in localized non-small cell lung cancer (dated by TCRdb to about 2020). Looking at the study overall: The study examined T cell repertoires in roughly 240 patients with early-stage NSCLC and compared tumors with uninvolved tumor-adjacent lungs. The cohort consisted of a few hundred treatment-naive NSCLC patients whose localized lung tumors had been resected. NSCLC patients had a mean age of around 70 years, and around 140 were male and about 98 female.

What the research found in general, with its limitations: Multi-region tumor sequencing was not performed, so intratumor heterogeneity could not be excluded. Uninvolved tumor-adjacent lung showed the highest T cell clonality, higher than tumor, which suggests more focused antigenic responses in the uninvolved tumor-adjacent lung. Higher T cell density in blood was associated with longer overall survival, whereas higher clonality in adjacent lung was associated with shorter survival. A median of 57 of the top 100 tumor clones turned up in the paired uninvolved adjacent lung, and some 27 of those clones also ranked among the top 100 of that same adjacent lung. Because the study design was exploratory, TCR variables were selected using unadjusted p-values without false-discovery rate correction.

TCR beta CDR3 regions were sequenced from DNA using the immunoSEQ Assay. The study's processing was this. To compute T cell density, TCR beta template counts were normalized to usable DNA, which was estimated by amplifying housekeeping genes. Richness was estimated using the preseqR package, with extrapolation to 400,000 templates for PBMC samples and to 120,000 templates for tissue samples. Clonality was taken to be one minus Pielou's evenness. To identify tissue-enriched TCRs, differential abundance testing was run on productive amino-acid clonotypes with a minimum total count of 5 and an alpha of 0.1. The Jaccard Index and the Morisita Overlap Index were used to measure repertoire overlap between compartments. GLIPH grouped TCR beta CDR3s together with public tetramer-defined viral CDR3s, and a viral motif had to include at least three viral sequences and also show V-gene enrichment. Held by TCRdb, this immuneACCESS table contains in-frame sequences only and omits some clones. Under half of the omission traces to an unresolved V gene where checked; the cause of the rest is unknown. V, J and clone size are taken as reported in that table, and D and trimming were inferred from the DNA itself. For this sample there are around 3,500 clones; roughly a fifth appear just once. Around 5.5% of the sample comes from the top ten.

At diagnosis, tumor, uninvolved tumor-adjacent lung and peripheral blood were collected and then preserved as a mix of FFPE and fresh-frozen material. Compared with germline, V lacks 8 bases and J lacks 1 base; bases without a gene match: 1. The germline V gene (reference sequence) yields LNHDA for CDR1 and SQIVND for CDR2. Its CDR3 holds 12 amino acids, cysteine through phenylalanine. Kept here is only the CDR3 DNA, which spans 36 bases and is read in frame from base 1. Sample: lung tumor tissue, taken before any cancer treatment. This clonotype originated in a female donor older than 55 with stage II lung adenocarcinoma. The receptor chain draws on TRBV19 and TRBJ1-1; 7 bases in the middle match TRBD1. The CDR3 protein: CASRTGNTEAFF. At the DNA level, the sequence is TGTGCCAGTCGGACAGGGAACACTGAAGCTTTCTTT.